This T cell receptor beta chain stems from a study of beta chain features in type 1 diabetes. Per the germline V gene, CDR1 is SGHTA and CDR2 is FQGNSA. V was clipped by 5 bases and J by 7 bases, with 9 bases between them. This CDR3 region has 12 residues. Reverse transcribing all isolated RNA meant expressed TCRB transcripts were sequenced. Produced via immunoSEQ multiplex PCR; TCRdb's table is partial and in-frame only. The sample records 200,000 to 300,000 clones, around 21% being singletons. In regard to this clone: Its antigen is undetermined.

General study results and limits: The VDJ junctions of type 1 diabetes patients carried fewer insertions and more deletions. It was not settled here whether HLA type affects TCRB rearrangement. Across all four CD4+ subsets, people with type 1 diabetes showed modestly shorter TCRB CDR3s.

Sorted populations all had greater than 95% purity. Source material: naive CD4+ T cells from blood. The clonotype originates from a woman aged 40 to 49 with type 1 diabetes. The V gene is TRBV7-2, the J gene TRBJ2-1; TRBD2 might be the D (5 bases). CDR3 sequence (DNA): TGTGCCAGCAGCCCCACTAGTAATGAGCAGTTCTTC. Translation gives CASSPTSNEQFF.